This T cell receptor beta chain was sequenced for a study of beta chain features in type 1 diabetes. General observations from the study: Significant though moderate, a shortening of TCRB CDR3s appeared in all four CD4+ subsets of Type 1 diabetes patients.

The sequenced template was cDNA made from the entire isolated RNA. The protocol was immunoSEQ multiplex PCR, while the TCRdb copy is restricted to in-frame clones and leaves out a portion. The sample consists of 300,000 to 350,000 clones, 7.5% to 9% of them appearing once. With regard to this clone: Its antigen is not identified.

The CDR3 totals 16 residues. Germline lookup yields CDR1 SGDLS and CDR2 YYNGEE. The J segment lost 3 bases and the V segment lost 4 bases, leaving 12 bases of the junction unmatched. The sequenced sample consisted of central memory CD4+ T cells from blood. This chain connects TRBV9 to TRBJ2-7, with 8 bases identical to TRBD1. The receptor's source is a woman aged 18-29 years in good health. The CDR3 DNA sequence: TGTGCCAGCAGCCCACAGTCGGGCAGGGGGCTCTACGAGCAGTACTTC. Its translation is CASSPQSGRGLYEQYF.